The T cell receptor beta chain under discussion was sequenced for a study of shared clonotypes between healthy human individuals. Whole-study findings and limits: Rarefaction demonstrated incomplete sorted-subset sequencing despite large depth. Non-shared clonotypes had lower generation probabilities than clonotypes shared by all four sorted-subset donors. Shared across several donors were roughly 4.8% of the naive CD4 clonotypes.

Germline V lookup: CDR1 SGHTA, CDR2 FQGNSA. V gave up 2 bases and J gave up 4 bases, with 16 bases separating them. CDR3 length equals 16 residues. The protocol was immunoSEQ multiplex PCR, while the TCRdb copy is restricted to in-frame clones and leaves out a portion. This sample yields some 2,100,000 clones, of which about 94% are seen a single time; roughly 0.13% belongs to the top ten. Details on this clone: Its antigen is not identified.

The specimen was naive CD4+ T cells sorted from blood. Indicated subset: CD45RA+ positively selected. J is TRBJ2-3 and V is TRBV7-2, with a tentative D call TRBD2 (5 bases). This clonotype was sampled from a man younger than 35 in good health. CDR3 in DNA: TGTGCCAGCAGCTTATCCCTCCCCGCCGGGGCAGATACGCAGTATTTT. Its translation is CASSLSLPAGADTQYF.